Each of the 2 T cell receptor beta chains below was sequenced from the same sample in a study of regulatory T cells in long-lasting Graves disease. As to time point: newly diagnosed GD, antithyroid drugs for less than 3 months. RNA isolated from PBMCs was used to make the TCR library. Arm-PCR of CDR3 regions and iRepertoire HTBI primers were used to build TCR beta libraries. In TCRdb, the multiplex PCR reads were re-called with MiXCR into one record per CDR3 protein. The sample yields around 450,000 distinct CDR3 sequences, approximately 16% seen once. This sample also appeared in a second study, on T cells in Graves' hyperthyroidism and ophthalmopathy.

The sequencing here drew on peripheral blood mononuclear cells (PBMCs), taken at new diagnosis, from a patient treated with antithyroid drugs. The source of these receptors is a woman aged 40-49 years with Graves disease.

This clonotype was seen a handful of times. The chain joins TRBV6-1 to TRBJ2-7; 10 positions match TRBD2. The ends lost 8 bases at V and 0 bases at J; junction bases unmatched: 1. The CDR3 is made up of 13 amino acids. The V gene's germline CDR1 is MNHNS and CDR2 SASEGT. CDR3 protein: CASGTSDSYEQYF. In nucleotides, the CDR3 is TGTGCCAGCGGGACTAGCGACTCCTACGAGCAGTACTTC.

This clonotype was found a few times. The rearrangement uses TRBV14 and TRBJ2-1; TRBD1 is a possible D gene (5 bases). V was cut by 4 bases and J by 8 bases, with 18 bases left in between. Looked up from germline, CDR1 is SGHDN and CDR2 is FVKESK. The CDR3 contains 15 residues. The CDR3 sequence: CASSPRVLQGDEQFF. CDR3 bases: TGTGCCAGCAGCCCCCGGGTCCTCCAAGGGGATGAGCAGTTCTTC.